One sample yielded the 16 T cell receptor beta chains listed below, sequenced in a study of T cells after yellow fever vaccination. TCRdb re-analysed the 5' RACE reads in MiXCR, keeping a single row per CDR3 protein. Of some 500,000 distinct CDR3 sequences listed, roughly 12% were seen once; the top ten hold about 14%. Sequencing was performed on PBMCs, taken on the day of the yellow fever booster vaccination. All receptors come from a man aged 25-45 years who received the YFV17D yellow fever vaccine.

This clonotype showed up just a few times. V is TRBV7-2 and J is TRBJ2-7, with D perhaps TRBD1 (6 bases). V was cut by 3 bases and J by 0 bases, with 12 bases left in between. From germline, CDR1 is SGHTA and CDR2 FQGNSA. CDR3 length: 15 amino acids. The CDR3 DNA reads TGTGCCAGCAGCTTTCTCAGGGGCAGCTCCTACGAGCAGTACTTC. The encoded protein is CASSFLRGSSYEQYF. Variable domain in full (rest from reference TRBV7-2 and TRBJ2-7): GAGVSQSPSNKVTEKGKDVELRCDPISGHTALYWYRQSLGQGLEFLIYFQGNSAPDKSGLPSDRFSAERTGGSVSTLTIQRTQQEDSAVYLCASSFLRGSSYEQYFGPGTRLTVT.

The chain has TRBV7-9 and TRBJ2-5; perhaps TRBD2 as D (5 bases). The CDR3 is 13 amino acids. Germline V gives CDR1 SEHNR, CDR2 FQNEAQ (reference sequence). V was pared by 3 bases and J by 7 bases, with 12 bases between. The CDR3, as DNA: TGTGCCAGCAGCTTTCGTCAGGCGGGGACCCAGTACTTC. Protein: CASSFRQAGTQYF.

The table lists this clonotype with a few counts. V gene TRBV9 combines with J gene TRBJ1-1; D uncertain. CDR3 length: 13 amino acids. Trimming stripped 0 bases from V and 8 bases from J, with 11 bases between. From germline, CDR1 is SGDLS and CDR2 YYNGEE. As DNA, the CDR3 is TGTGCCAGCAGCGTAGACGTCAGGAGGGAAGCTTTCTTT. Amino acid sequence: CASSVDVRREAFF.

A note on this clonotype: At one of its ends the junction is not consistent with the germline gene, which may arise from a read error. The V and J genes are TRBV18 and TRBJ1-5; D unresolved. Germline V gene data show CDR1 as KGHSH and CDR2 as LQKENI. The CDR3 sequence is 14 residues long. The CDR3 loop reads CASSLAGLNHPQHF. The CDR3 coding sequence is TGTGCCAGCTCATTAGCCGGACTTAATCATCCCCAGCATTTT.

The chain couples TRBV24-1 to TRBJ1-3; no clear D. The ends were cut back, 9 bases at V and 0 bases at J, with 2 bases in the middle. The CDR3 contains 11 residues. Germline-derived CDR1 and CDR2 are KGHDR and SFDVKD. CDR3 sequence (DNA): TGTGCCACCGGCTCTGGAAACACCATATATTTT. Translation: CATGSGNTIYF.

The chain combines TRBV16 with TRBJ2-7; D might be TRBD1 (5 bases). CDR3 length: 14 residues. The germline V and J ends were trimmed by 3 bases and 3 bases, with 12 bases remaining between them. In germline, CDR1 is KGHSY, CDR2 FQNENV. DNA of the CDR3: TGTGCCAGCAGCCAGGTAGACAGACACTACGAGCAGTACTTC. This encodes CASSQVDRHYEQYF.

This clonotype came up a few times. The chain has TRBV20-1 and TRBJ1-1; D uncertain. CDR1 and CDR2 from the germline V gene are DFQATT and SNEGSKA (reference sequence). The CDR3 covers 12 residues. Trimming took 8 bases from V and 1 from J, leaving 11 bases between them. The CDR3 loop reads CSCGQANTEAFF. The CDR3 DNA sequence: TGCAGTTGCGGGCAGGCGAACACTGAAGCTTTCTTT.

A few counts support this clonotype. The rearrangement joins TRBV20-1 to TRBJ2-1, with 7 bases identical to TRBD2. CDR1 DFQATT and CDR2 SNEGSKA come from the germline V gene (reference sequence). The CDR3 sequence is 14 residues long. J was trimmed by 9 bases and V by 3 bases; bases with no gene match: 11. CDR3 protein: CSASGAGWAFEQFF. The CDR3 region has the DNA TGCAGTGCTAGTGGAGCGGGATGGGCATTTGAGCAGTTCTTC.

The chain uses TRBV6-2 or TRBV6-3 and TRBJ2-7, with D perhaps matching TRBD2 (5 bases). The germline V gene encodes CDR1 MNHEY and CDR2 SVGEGT. V lost 2 bases, J lost 7 bases, and 21 bases lay in between. There are 16 residues in the CDR3. The CDR3 region has the DNA TGTGCCAGCAGTTACGGCCGGAGAGGGATGTTATATGAGCAGTACTTC. Amino acid sequence: CASSYGRRGMLYEQYF.

This clonotype was counted only a few times. This chain joins TRBV12-3 or TRBV12-4 and TRBJ2-1; 11 positions match TRBD2. This CDR3 has 19 residues. V dropped 5 bases and J dropped 2; count of bases not matched to a gene: 14. Here the CDR3 DNA reads TGTGCCAGCAGTCGGACTACTAGAGGACTAGCGGGTCCCTACAATGAGCAGTTCTTC. Protein sequence: CASSRTTRGLAGPYNEQFF.

This clonotype was counted a few times. This rearrangement joins TRBV2 to TRBJ2-2; TRBD2 might be the D (5 bases). The CDR3 covers 13 residues. Germline V gives CDR1 SNHLY, CDR2 FYNNEI. Trimming took off 11 bases at V and 7 bases at J, with 17 bases between the two ends. The CDR3 sequence is CAYGVGSGGELFF. Written as DNA, the CDR3 is TGTGCCTACGGGGTCGGGTCGGGCGGGGAGCTGTTTTTT.

This sequence joins TRBV3-1 and TRBJ1-6; the D is unclear. The CDR3 consists of 12 residues. V was cut by 6 bases and J by 8 bases, with 8 bases left in between. Germline V gene sequence: CDR1 LGHDT, CDR2 YNNKEL (reference sequence). This CDR3 is CASRDLHSPLHF. The CDR3 DNA is TGTGCCAGCAGGGACTTACATTCACCCCTCCACTTT. The variable domain in full, completed from reference TRBV3-1 and TRBJ1-6, reads DTAVSQTPKYLVTQMGNDKSIKCEQNLGHDTMYWYKQDSKKFLKIMFSYNNKELIINETVPNRFSPKSPDKAHLNLHINSLELGDSAVYFCASRDLHSPLHFGNGTRLTVT.

This sequence joins TRBV19 and TRBJ2-3; D might be TRBD2 (6 bases). V was trimmed by 5 bases and J by 2 bases, leaving 14 bases between them. The germline gives CDR1 LNHDA, CDR2 SQIVND (reference sequence). CDR3 length: 15 amino acids. CDR3 protein: CASSHLAIHTDTQYF. Written as DNA, the CDR3 is TGTGCCAGTAGTCATCTAGCGATACACACAGATACGCAGTATTTT.

This clonotype was counted between two and nine times. V gene TRBV27 combines with J gene TRBJ2-2; the D gene is possibly TRBD2 (7 bases). CDR3 length: 16 amino acids. Germline V gene data show CDR1 as MNHEY and CDR2 as SMNVEV (reference sequence). Deletions cut 5 bases from V and 3 bases from J, with 16 bases between. CDR3 sequence: CASSPPGGPYTGELFF. CDR3 sequence (DNA): TGTGCCAGCAGTCCGCCCGGGGGGCCCTACACCGGGGAGCTGTTTTTT.

The J gene is TRBJ2-1, the V gene TRBV7-2; 7 bases match TRBD1. The CDR3 covers 14 residues. CDR1 SGHTA and CDR2 FQGNSA come from the germline V gene. J was trimmed by 4 bases and V by 4 bases; bases with no gene match: 4. This CDR3 reads CASSSQTGYNEQFF. Written as DNA, the CDR3 is TGTGCCAGCAGCTCACAGACAGGGTACAATGAGCAGTTCTTC.

V is TRBV5-1 and J is TRBJ1-2; a weak D match, TRBD1 (5 bases). The CDR3 totals 16 residues. The germline CDR1 and CDR2 sequences are SGHRS and YFSETQ. V was shortened by 6 bases and J by 5 bases, with 23 bases between the two germline ends. CDR3 sequence (DNA): TGCGCCAGCACACTAGGTGCAGGGAACACAAAATATGGCTACACCTTC. It specifies CASTLGAGNTKYGYTF. The variable domain in full, with the rest retrieved from reference TRBV5-1 and TRBJ1-2, is KAGVTQTPRYLIKTRGQQVTLSCSPISGHRSVSWYQQTPGQGLQFLFEYFSETQRNKGNFPGRFSGRQFSNSRSEMNVSTLELGDSALYLCASTLGAGNTKYGYTFGSGTRLTVV.